This TCR beta chain comes out of a study of cytomegalovirus exposure and HLA in healthy donors. Study overall: In terms of ancestry, the Caucasian-associated cluster contained 81% of the approximately 380 genotyped donors. The study, taken as a whole, reports: By a later analysis, the bulk of CMV-associated TCR beta chains appeared HLA-restricted.

The PCR made use of 60 Vbeta and 13 Jbeta primers. The table came from immunoSEQ multiplex PCR; TCRdb's copy has only in-frame clones and leaves some out. The repertoire includes about 130,000 clones, approximately 80% of them detected once, and less than 3% sits in the top ten. About this clone itself: Its antigen is currently unknown.

Healthy individuals who donated bone marrow served as the donors. The receptor was derived from a man aged 50-59 years in good health and CMV-seronegative. What was sequenced was PBMCs.

This chain's CDR3 is CASTKDRGGTEAFF. In DNA form, the CDR3 reads TGTGCCAGCACCAAGGACAGGGGGGGCACTGAAGCTTTCTTT. The rearrangement uses TRBV9 and TRBJ1-1, with 10 bases lining up with TRBD1. V shed 6 bases, J shed 4 bases, and the junction held 6 bases outside the gene matches. CDR1 is SGDLS and CDR2 is YYNGEE in the germline V gene. The CDR3 sequence is 14 residues long. Together with reference TRBV9 and TRBJ1-1, the CDR3 gives the full variable domain: DSGVTQTPKHLITATGQRVTLRCSPRSGDLSVYWYQQSLDQGLQFLIQYYNGEERAKGNILERFSAQQFPDLHSELNLSSLELGDSALYFCASTKDRGGTEAFFGQGTRLTVV.